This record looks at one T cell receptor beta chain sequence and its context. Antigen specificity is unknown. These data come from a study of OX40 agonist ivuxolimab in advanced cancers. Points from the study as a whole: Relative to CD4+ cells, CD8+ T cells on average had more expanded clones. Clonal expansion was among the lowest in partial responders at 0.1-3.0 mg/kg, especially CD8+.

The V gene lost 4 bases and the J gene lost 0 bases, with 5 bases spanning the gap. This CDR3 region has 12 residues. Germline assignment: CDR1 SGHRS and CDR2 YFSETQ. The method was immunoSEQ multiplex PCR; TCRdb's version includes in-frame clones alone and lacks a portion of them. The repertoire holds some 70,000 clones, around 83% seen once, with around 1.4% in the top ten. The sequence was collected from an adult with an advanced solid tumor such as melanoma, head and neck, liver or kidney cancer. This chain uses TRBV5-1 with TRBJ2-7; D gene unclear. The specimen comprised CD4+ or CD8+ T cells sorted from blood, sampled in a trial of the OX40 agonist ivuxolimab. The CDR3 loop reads CASSISSYEQYF. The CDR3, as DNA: TGCGCCAGCAGCATAAGCTCCTACGAGCAGTACTTC.